Shown below are 25 T cell receptor beta chains from a single sample sequenced in a study of shared clonotypes between healthy human individuals. Measured with immunoSEQ multiplex PCR; TCRdb has only the in-frame clones, and not every one. The sample lists some 500,000 clones; around 96% were seen once. The specimen was naive CD4+ T cells sorted from blood. The subset was: CD45RA+ positively selected. The origin of the receptors is a woman aged 30 to 39 in good health.

The chain is built from TRBV29-1 and TRBJ2-3, with 12 bases fitting TRBD2. The CDR3 covers 16 residues. Germline trimming cut 4 bases from V and 1 base from J; bases unmatched to any gene: 6. CDR1 is SQVTM, CDR2 ANQGSEA, per germline. The CDR3: CSVASRTSGGTDTQYF. DNA for the CDR3: TGCAGCGTTGCAAGTAGGACTAGCGGGGGCACAGATACGCAGTATTTT.

The gene calls are TRBV14 and TRBJ2-1; 10 bases are a match to TRBD2. Unmatched junction bases numbered 6, after V lost 3 bases and J lost 7 bases. Germline lookup yields CDR1 SGHDN and CDR2 FVKESK. The CDR3 consists of 15 residues. CDR3 residues: CASSHYLAGVNEQFF. DNA of the CDR3: TGTGCCAGCAGCCATTACCTAGCGGGAGTTAATGAGCAGTTCTTC. The full variable domain, completed using reference TRBV14 and TRBJ2-1, is EAGVTQFPSHSVIEKGQTVTLRCDPISGHDNLYWYRRVMGKEIKFLLHFVKESKQDESGMPNNRFLAERTGGTYSTLKVQPAELEDSGVYFCASSHYLAGVNEQFFGPGTRLTVL.

The CDR3 sequence is CASGKDRGLVEKLFF. The CDR3 coding sequence is TGTGCCAGCGGGAAAGACAGGGGGCTGGTTGAAAAACTGTTTTTT. The chain uses TRBV2 and TRBJ1-4; 10 positions agree with TRBD1. The CDR3 sequence is 15 residues long. Germline values: CDR1 SNHLY, CDR2 FYNNEI. V dropped 8 bases and J dropped 7; count of bases not matched to a gene: 10.

The chain carries TRBV28 and TRBJ1-2, with TRBD1 as a possible D gene (5 bases). Germline V gene data show CDR1 as MDHEN and CDR2 as SYDVKM. The CDR3 is 14 residues long. V lost 2 bases to trimming and J lost 6 bases, with 13 bases between them. The CDR3 DNA is TGTGCCAGCAGTTTAATTCTGGGGGACCATGGCTACACCTTC. This translates into CASSLILGDHGYTF.

This chain connects TRBV7-2 to TRBJ2-1; 11 bases are shared with TRBD2. V lost 5 bases to trimming and J lost 9 bases; unmatched junction nucleotides: 12. The CDR3 contains 16 residues. Germline V gives CDR1 SGHTA, CDR2 FQGNSA. CDR3 loop: CASSPGRASGRLEQFF. Written as DNA, the CDR3 is TGTGCCAGCAGCCCCGGTAGGGCTAGCGGGAGGCTTGAGCAGTTCTTC.

V is TRBV19 and J is TRBJ2-3; D call uncertain. V was pared by 4 bases and J by 4 bases, with 6 bases between. Germline-derived CDR1 and CDR2 are LNHDA and SQIVND (reference sequence). The CDR3 consists of 12 residues. The DNA of the CDR3 is TGTGCCAGTAGTAGGGGTCCAGATACGCAGTATTTT. It translates to CASSRGPDTQYF.

The CDR3 sequence: CASSASGDPYEQYF. In DNA form, the CDR3 reads TGCGCCAGCAGCGCTAGCGGCGATCCCTACGAGCAGTACTTC. This rearrangement joins TRBV5-1 to TRBJ2-7; 7 bases fit TRBD2. The junction had 6 bases not matched to a gene; V was cut back by 4 bases and J by 2 bases. The CDR3 loop spans 14 amino acids. Germline V lookup: CDR1 SGHRS, CDR2 YFSETQ.

V is TRBV28 and J is TRBJ1-2; a possible D gene is TRBD1 (5 bases). V lost 6 bases to trimming and J lost 8 bases, with 16 bases between them. CDR1 MDHEN and CDR2 SYDVKM come from the germline V gene. The CDR3 loop spans 13 amino acids. CDR3 bases: TGTGCCAGCAGAGGGCGGGGCCCCGGAGGCTACACCTTC. As protein: CASRGRGPGGYTF.

This clone was detected only once. The rearrangement uses TRBV28 and TRBJ2-6, with D perhaps given as TRBD1 or TRBD2 (5 bases each). Trimming pared 5 bases from V and 1 base from J, leaving 12 bases between. This CDR3 region has 16 residues. Germline assignment: CDR1 MDHEN and CDR2 SYDVKM. In nucleotides, the CDR3 is TGTGCCAGCAGTAGATTTTGGGGGTCTGGGGCCAACGTCCTGACTTTC. Encoded protein: CASSRFWGSGANVLTF.

The V gene is TRBV5-6, the J gene TRBJ1-5, with 8 bases fitting TRBD1. The CDR3 length is 18 residues. Trimming at V came to 0 bases and at J to 4 bases, leaving 12 bases not matched to a gene. Germline CDR1 and CDR2: SGHDT and YYEEEE. CDR3 coding DNA: TGTGCCAGCAGCTTGGGGGGACAGGTTTGGGGTTGGAATCAGCCCCAGCATTTT. Amino acids: CASSLGGQVWGWNQPQHF.

The rearrangement links TRBV28 to TRBJ2-7; maybe TRBD1 (6 bases). Trimming shortened V by 1 base and J by 0 bases, and 16 bases separated the two germline ends. Per germline, CDR1 MDHEN and CDR2 SYDVKM. The CDR3 is 17 amino acids. CDR3 amino acids: CASSLLGGKRDSYEQYF. For the CDR3, the DNA is TGTGCCAGCAGTTTATTAGGGGGTAAGAGGGACTCCTACGAGCAGTACTTC.

This chain joins TRBV13 and TRBJ2-7; D could derive from TRBD1 or TRBD2 (6 bases each). Deletions cut 0 bases from V and 3 bases from J, with 12 bases between. The length of the CDR3 is 15 residues. In germline, CDR1 is PRHDT, CDR2 FYEKMQ (reference sequence). The CDR3 protein is CASSLGPGGLYEQYF. The CDR3 nucleotides read TGTGCCAGCAGCTTAGGTCCCGGGGGCCTCTACGAGCAGTACTTC.

This chain joins TRBV28 and TRBJ2-3, with D possibly being TRBD2 (6 bases). Germline values: CDR1 MDHEN, CDR2 SYDVKM. Trimming took off 3 bases at V and 0 bases at J, with 28 bases between the two ends. This CDR3 contains 21 residues. The CDR3 reads CASSFINLLVAPGGSTDTQYF. CDR3 DNA: TGTGCCAGCAGTTTCATCAACCTTCTAGTAGCGCCCGGGGGTAGCACAGATACGCAGTATTTT.

The chain combines TRBV27 with TRBJ2-2; no firm D call. The CDR3 is made up of 15 amino acids. Trimming took 4 bases from V and 2 from J, leaving 11 bases between them. CDR1 and CDR2 (germline): MNHEY, SMNVEV (reference sequence). The CDR3: CASSSSTPNTGELFF. CDR3 DNA sequence: TGTGCCAGCAGTTCCTCGACACCTAACACCGGGGAGCTGTTTTTT.

This sequence joins TRBV4-1 and TRBJ1-3; D ambiguous. Germline V CDR1 and CDR2: MGHRA, YSYEKL. Trimming left V 3 bases short and J 0 bases short, with 12 bases between. This CDR3 contains 16 residues. As DNA, the CDR3 is TGCGCCAGCAGCCACCCCGCCCGAGACTCTGGAAACACCATATATTTT. This sequence encodes CASSHPARDSGNTIYF.

For this clone: Other DNA sequences in this specimen translate into the identical CDR3. The genes are TRBV7-9 and TRBJ1-4; TRBD1 agrees at 8 bases. CDR1 is SEHNR and CDR2 is FQNEAQ in the germline V gene (reference sequence). Trimming cost V 5 bases and J 7 bases; bases outside gene matches: 6. This CDR3 has 14 residues. The CDR3 protein is CASSTDRGSEKLFF. As DNA, the CDR3 is TGTGCCAGCAGCACAGACAGGGGAAGTGAAAAACTGTTTTTT.

The V call is TRBV5-1, the J call TRBJ2-2, with 7 bases that match TRBD1. The germline gives CDR1 SGHRS, CDR2 YFSETQ. The CDR3 is 14 residues long. V dropped 5 bases and J dropped 3; count of bases not matched to a gene: 4. CDR3 nucleotide sequence: TGCGCCAGCAGTCAGGGGGAGTACACCGGGGAGCTGTTTTTT. It is translated as CASSQGEYTGELFF.

The sample holds one count of this clone. This rearrangement joins TRBV20-1 to TRBJ2-7; tentatively, D is TRBD2 (5 bases). CDR1 and CDR2 (germline): DFQATT, SNEGSKA (reference sequence). Trimming took off 3 bases at V and 4 bases at J, with 7 bases between the two ends. The CDR3 extends over 11 amino acids. In DNA form, the CDR3 reads TGCAGTGCTAGGCGCGGGTACGAGCAGTACTTC. Its protein is CSARRGYEQYF.

V usage is TRBV29-1 and J usage is TRBJ2-7; 14 bases are shared with TRBD2. The junction had 10 bases not matched to a gene; V was cut back by 6 bases and J by 0 bases. The CDR3 is 17 residues long. Looked up from germline, CDR1 is SQVTM and CDR2 is ANQGSEA. This CDR3 reads CSVQGLAGGTNSYEQYF. The DNA for the CDR3 is TGCAGCGTGCAAGGACTAGCGGGAGGAACTAACTCCTACGAGCAGTACTTC.

V and J are TRBV6-5 and TRBJ2-7; D is undetermined. CDR3 length equals 15 residues. The germline V gene encodes CDR1 MNHEY and CDR2 SVGAGI. Deletions cut 5 bases from V and 2 bases from J, with 16 bases between. The CDR3 bases are TGTGCCAGCAGTCCCCTTAGAGCCTTCACCTACGAGCAGTACTTC. Translated: CASSPLRAFTYEQYF.

The chain recombines TRBV27 with TRBJ2-1; D possibly corresponds to TRBD2 (6 bases). V lost 4 bases and J 8 bases, leaving 12 bases between the germline ends. The CDR3 covers 13 residues. Germline CDR1 MNHEY, CDR2 SMNVEV (reference sequence). This CDR3 is CASSSTSRDEQFF. The CDR3 DNA reads as TGTGCCAGCAGTTCGACTAGTAGGGATGAGCAGTTCTTC.

Worth noting for this clone: At one end, the junction sequence differs from germline, possibly due to a read error. This sample includes further DNA sequences coding for the same CDR3. This chain connects TRBV20-1 to TRBJ2-3; D is tentatively TRBD1 or TRBD2 (6 bases each). The CDR3 is 11 residues long. The V gene's germline CDR1 is DFQATT and CDR2 SNEGSKA (reference sequence). The CDR3 nucleotides read TGCAGTGCGAGAGGGGGGGATACGCAGTATTTT. Translating gives CSARGGDTQYF.

The chain carries TRBV28 and TRBJ2-1; a weak D match, TRBD2 (5 bases). Germline V gene data show CDR1 as MDHEN and CDR2 as SYDVKM. CDR3 length: 12 amino acids. The ends were cut back, 2 bases at V and 12 bases at J, with 11 bases in the middle. The CDR3 DNA reads as TGTGCCAGCAGTTTAGGGAGCCGCGGGCAGTTCTTC. Its translation is CASSLGSRGQFF.

Written as DNA, the CDR3 is TGTGCCAGCAGCCCGGGTAACAGACCATCCCAAGAGACCCAGTACTTC. Its protein is CASSPGNRPSQETQYF. This sequence joins TRBV5-6 and TRBJ2-5; no firm D call. Germline V CDR1 and CDR2: SGHDT, YYEEEE. This CDR3 has 16 amino acids. Trimming removed 4 bases from V and 1 base from J, with 17 bases in between.

The CDR3 protein is CASSLFGRFNQPQHF. The CDR3 region has the DNA TGTGCCAGCAGTCTATTCGGACGGTTCAATCAGCCCCAGCATTTT. V and J are TRBV28 and TRBJ1-5, with unresolved D. The V end was cut by 5 bases, the J end by 3 bases, with 14 bases between. The CDR3 contains 15 residues. The germline gives CDR1 MDHEN, CDR2 SYDVKM.